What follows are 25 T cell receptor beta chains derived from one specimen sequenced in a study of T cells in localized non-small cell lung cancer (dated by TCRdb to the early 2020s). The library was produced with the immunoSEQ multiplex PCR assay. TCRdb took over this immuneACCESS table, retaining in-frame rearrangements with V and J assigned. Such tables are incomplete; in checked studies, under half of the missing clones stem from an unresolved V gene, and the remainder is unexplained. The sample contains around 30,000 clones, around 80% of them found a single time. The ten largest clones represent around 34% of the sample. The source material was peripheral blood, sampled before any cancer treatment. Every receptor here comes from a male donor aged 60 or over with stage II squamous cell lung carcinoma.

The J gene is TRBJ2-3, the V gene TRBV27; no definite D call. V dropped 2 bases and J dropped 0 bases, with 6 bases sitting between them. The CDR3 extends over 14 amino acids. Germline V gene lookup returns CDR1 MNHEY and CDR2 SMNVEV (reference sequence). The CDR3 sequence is CASSLDRSTDTQYF. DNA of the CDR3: TGTGCCAGCAGTTTAGACCGTAGCACAGATACGCAGTATTTT.

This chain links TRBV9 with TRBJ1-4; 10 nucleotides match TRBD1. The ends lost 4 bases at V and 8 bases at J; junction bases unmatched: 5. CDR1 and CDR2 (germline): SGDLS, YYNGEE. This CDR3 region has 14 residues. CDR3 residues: CASSYRDRGEKLFF. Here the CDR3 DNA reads TGTGCCAGCAGCTACCGGGACAGGGGCGAAAAACTGTTTTTT.

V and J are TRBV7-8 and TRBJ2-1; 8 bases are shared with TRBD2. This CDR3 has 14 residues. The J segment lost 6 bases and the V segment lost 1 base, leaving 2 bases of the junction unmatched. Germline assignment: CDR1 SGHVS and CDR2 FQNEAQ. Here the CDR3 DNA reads TGTGCCAGCAGCTTAGTTCTAGCGGGCAATGAGCAGTTCTTC. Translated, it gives CASSLVLAGNEQFF.

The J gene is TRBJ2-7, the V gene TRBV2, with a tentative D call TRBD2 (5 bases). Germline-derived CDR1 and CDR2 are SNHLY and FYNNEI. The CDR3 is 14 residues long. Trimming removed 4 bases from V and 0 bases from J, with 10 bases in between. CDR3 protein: CASSVLESSYEQYF. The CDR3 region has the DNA TGTGCCAGCAGTGTACTAGAGAGCTCCTACGAGCAGTACTTC.

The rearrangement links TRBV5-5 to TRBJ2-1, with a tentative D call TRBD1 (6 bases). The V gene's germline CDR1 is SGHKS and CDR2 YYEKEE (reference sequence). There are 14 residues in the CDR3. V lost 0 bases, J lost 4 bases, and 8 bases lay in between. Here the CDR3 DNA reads TGTGCCAGCAGCTTGGTGCAGGGGTACAATGAGCAGTTCTTC. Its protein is CASSLVQGYNEQFF.

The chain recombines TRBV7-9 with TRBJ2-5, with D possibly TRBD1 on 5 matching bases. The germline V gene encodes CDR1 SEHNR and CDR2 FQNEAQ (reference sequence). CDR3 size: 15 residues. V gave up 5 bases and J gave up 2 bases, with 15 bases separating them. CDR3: CASSGPRQLQETQYF. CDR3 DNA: TGTGCCAGCAGCGGGCCGAGACAGTTACAAGAGACCCAGTACTTC.

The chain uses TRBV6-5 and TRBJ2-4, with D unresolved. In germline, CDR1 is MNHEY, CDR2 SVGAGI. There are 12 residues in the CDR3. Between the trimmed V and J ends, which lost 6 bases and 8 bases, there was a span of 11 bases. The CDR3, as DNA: TGTGCCAGCAGGAATACACGCGACATTCAGTACTTC. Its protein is CASRNTRDIQYF.

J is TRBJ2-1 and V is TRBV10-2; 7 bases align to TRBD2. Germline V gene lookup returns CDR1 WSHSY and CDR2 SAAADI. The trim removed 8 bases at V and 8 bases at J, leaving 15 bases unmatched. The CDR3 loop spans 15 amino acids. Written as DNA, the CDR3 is TGCGCCAGCGTTTCTAGCGGCCTAGGGGTTGATGAGCAGTTCTTC. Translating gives CASVSSGLGVDEQFF.

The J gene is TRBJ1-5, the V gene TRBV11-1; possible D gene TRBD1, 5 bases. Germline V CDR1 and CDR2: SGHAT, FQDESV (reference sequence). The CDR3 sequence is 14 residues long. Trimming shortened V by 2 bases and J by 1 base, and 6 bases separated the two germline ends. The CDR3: CASSLQGSNQPQHF. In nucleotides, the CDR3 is TGTGCCAGCAGCTTACAGGGCAGCAATCAGCCCCAGCATTTT.

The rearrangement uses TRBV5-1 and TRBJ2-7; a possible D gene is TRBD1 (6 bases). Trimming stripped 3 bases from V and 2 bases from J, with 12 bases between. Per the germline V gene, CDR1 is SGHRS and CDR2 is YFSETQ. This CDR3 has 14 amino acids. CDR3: CASSSRTATYEQYF. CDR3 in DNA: TGCGCCAGCAGCTCGCGGACAGCTACCTACGAGCAGTACTTC.

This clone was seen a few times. This CDR3 is CASSFVTENTEAFF. CDR3 nucleotides: TGTGCCAGCAGCTTTGTGACAGAGAACACTGAAGCTTTCTTT. V usage is TRBV5-4 and J usage is TRBJ1-1; possible D gene TRBD1, 5 bases. The CDR3 is made up of 14 amino acids. Per germline, CDR1 SGHNT and CDR2 YYREEE (reference sequence). The V and J ends lost 2 bases and 1 base respectively, with 9 bases between them.

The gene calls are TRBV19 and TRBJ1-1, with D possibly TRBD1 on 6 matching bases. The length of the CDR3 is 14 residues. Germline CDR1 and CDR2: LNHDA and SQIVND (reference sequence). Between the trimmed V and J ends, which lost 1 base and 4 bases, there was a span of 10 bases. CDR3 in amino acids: CASSIGGRGTEAFF. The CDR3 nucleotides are TGTGCCAGTAGTATAGGGGGGCGAGGCACTGAAGCTTTCTTT.

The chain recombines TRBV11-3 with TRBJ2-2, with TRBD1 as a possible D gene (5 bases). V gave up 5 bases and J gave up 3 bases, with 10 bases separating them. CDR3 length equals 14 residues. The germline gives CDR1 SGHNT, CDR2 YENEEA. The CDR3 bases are TGTGCCAGCAGCCCCCAGGGTTACACCGGGGAGCTGTTTTTT. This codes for CASSPQGYTGELFF.

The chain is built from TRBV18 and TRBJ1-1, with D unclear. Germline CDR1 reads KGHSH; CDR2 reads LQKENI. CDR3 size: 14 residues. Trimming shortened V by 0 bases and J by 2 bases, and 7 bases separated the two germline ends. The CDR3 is CASSPPSANTEAFF. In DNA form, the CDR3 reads TGTGCCAGCTCACCACCCTCGGCTAACACTGAAGCTTTCTTT.

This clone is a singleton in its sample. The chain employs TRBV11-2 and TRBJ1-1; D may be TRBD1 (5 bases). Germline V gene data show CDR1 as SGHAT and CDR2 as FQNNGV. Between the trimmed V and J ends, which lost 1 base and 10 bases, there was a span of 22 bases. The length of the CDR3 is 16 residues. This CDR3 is CASSLVAGATSRGAFF. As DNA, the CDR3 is TGTGCCAGCAGCTTAGTGGCAGGCGCTACCTCTAGGGGAGCTTTCTTT.

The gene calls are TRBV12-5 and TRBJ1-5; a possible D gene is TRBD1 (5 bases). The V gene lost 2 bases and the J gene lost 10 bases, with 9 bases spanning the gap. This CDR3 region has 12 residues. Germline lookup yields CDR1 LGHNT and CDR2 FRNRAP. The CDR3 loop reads CASGLWDSPQHF. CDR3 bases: TGTGCTAGTGGTTTGTGGGACTCCCCCCAGCATTTT.

CDR3 amino acids: CASNPGPEAFF. In DNA form, the CDR3 reads TGTGCCAGCAATCCAGGGCCTGAAGCTTTCTTT. V is TRBV6-1 and J is TRBJ1-1; the D gene is possibly TRBD1 (5 bases). CDR3 length: 11 residues. Deletions cut 7 bases from V and 6 bases from J, with 9 bases between. CDR1 and CDR2 from the germline V gene are MNHNS and SASEGT.

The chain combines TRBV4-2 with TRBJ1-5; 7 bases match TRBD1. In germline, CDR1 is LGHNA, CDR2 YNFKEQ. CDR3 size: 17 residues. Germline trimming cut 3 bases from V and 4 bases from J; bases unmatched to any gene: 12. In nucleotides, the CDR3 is TGTGCCAGCAGCCACTCCTCCCGGGACAGCCAGAATCAGCCCCAGCATTTT. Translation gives CASSHSSRDSQNQPQHF.

CDR3 amino acids: CASSYARGGRYEQYF. In DNA, the CDR3 is TGTGCCAGCAGTTACGCGAGGGGTGGGCGCTACGAGCAGTACTTC. V gene TRBV6-5 combines with J gene TRBJ2-7; D is tentatively TRBD1 or TRBD2 (5 bases each). The CDR3 covers 15 residues. The V gene's germline CDR1 is MNHEY and CDR2 SVGAGI. The germline V and J ends were trimmed by 2 bases and 3 bases, with 14 bases remaining between them.

The CDR3 region is CASSLAQRTGGYNEQFF. The CDR3 DNA sequence: TGTGCCAGCAGCTTAGCCCAAAGGACAGGGGGCTACAATGAGCAGTTCTTC. This chain joins TRBV7-2 and TRBJ2-1, with 10 nucleotides matching TRBD1. This CDR3 region has 17 residues. J lost 3 bases, V lost 0 bases, and 5 bases had no gene match. CDR1 and CDR2 from the germline V gene are SGHTA and FQGNSA. Using reference TRBV7-2 and TRBJ2-1 for the parts outside the CDR3, the full variable domain is GAGVSQSPSNKVTEKGKDVELRCDPISGHTALYWYRQSLGQGLEFLIYFQGNSAPDKSGLPSDRFSAERTGGSVSTLTIQRTQQEDSAVYLCASSLAQRTGGYNEQFFGPGTRLTVL.

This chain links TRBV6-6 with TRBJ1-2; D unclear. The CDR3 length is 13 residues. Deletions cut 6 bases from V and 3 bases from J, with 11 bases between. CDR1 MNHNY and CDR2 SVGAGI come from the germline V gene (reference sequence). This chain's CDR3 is CASSRGMDYGYTF. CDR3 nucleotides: TGTGCCAGCAGCCGAGGAATGGACTATGGCTACACCTTC.

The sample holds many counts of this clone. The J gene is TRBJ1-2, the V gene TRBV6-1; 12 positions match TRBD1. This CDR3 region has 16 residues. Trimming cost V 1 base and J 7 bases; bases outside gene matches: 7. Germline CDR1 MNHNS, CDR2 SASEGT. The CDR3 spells CASSEVGGQGAGGYTF. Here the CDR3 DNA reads TGTGCCAGCAGTGAAGTAGGGGGACAGGGGGCAGGTGGCTACACCTTC.

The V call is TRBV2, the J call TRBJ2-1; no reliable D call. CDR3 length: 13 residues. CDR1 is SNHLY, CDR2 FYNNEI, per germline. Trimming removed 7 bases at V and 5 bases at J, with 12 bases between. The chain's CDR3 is CASKVSVNNEQFF. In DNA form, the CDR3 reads TGTGCCAGCAAAGTTTCCGTCAACAATGAGCAGTTCTTC.

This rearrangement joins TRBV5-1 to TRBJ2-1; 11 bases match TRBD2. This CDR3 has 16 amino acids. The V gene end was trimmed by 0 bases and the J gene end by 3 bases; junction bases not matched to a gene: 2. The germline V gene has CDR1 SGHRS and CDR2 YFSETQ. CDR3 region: CASSLGTSGFYNEQFF. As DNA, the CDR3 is TGCGCCAGCAGCTTGGGGACTAGCGGGTTCTACAATGAGCAGTTCTTC.

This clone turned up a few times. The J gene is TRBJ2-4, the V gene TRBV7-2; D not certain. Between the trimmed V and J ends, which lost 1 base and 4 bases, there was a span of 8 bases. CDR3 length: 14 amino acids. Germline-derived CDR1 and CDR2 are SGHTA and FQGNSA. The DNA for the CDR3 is TGTGCCAGCAGCTTAGAATTGATGAAAAACATTCAGTACTTC. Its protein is CASSLELMKNIQYF.